A single sample is the source of the 32 T cell receptor beta chains below, sequenced in a study of CD8+CD57+ T cells in acquired aplastic anemia. Using genomic DNA as the template, TCR beta VDJ and CDR3 profiling was carried out. MiXCR, applied by TCRdb to the reads, yields one record per CDR3 protein. Counted here are more than 150,000 distinct CDR3 sequences, less than 50% occurring once; the ten biggest clones make up about 2%. Patients chosen for sequencing had CD8+CD57+ cells that had expanded, as shown by flow cytometry. Sequencing input: sorted CD4+, CD8+, or CD8+CD57+ T cells (not recorded which) from PBMCs. These receptors came from a human donor with aplastic anemia.

This clonotype occurred many times. The V and J genes are TRBV7-9 and TRBJ1-2; D unresolved. The CDR3 totals 17 residues. Trimming took 0 bases from V and 0 from J, leaving 14 bases between them. Germline CDR1 is SEHNR and CDR2 is FQNEAQ (reference sequence). The CDR3 reads CASSLAGAGASNYGYTF. Here the CDR3 DNA reads TGTGCCAGCAGCTTAGCGGGAGCAGGCGCCTCTAACTATGGCTACACCTTC.

This clonotype was seen many times. The rearrangement joins TRBV14 to TRBJ2-2; D is unclear. V lost 0 bases, J lost 6 bases, and 5 bases lay in between. CDR3 length: 13 residues. CDR1 SGHDN and CDR2 FVKESK come from the germline V gene. CDR3 residues: CASSQDSPGELFF. DNA for the CDR3: TGTGCCAGCAGCCAAGATTCCCCCGGGGAGCTGTTTTTT. Full variable domain (missing parts from reference TRBV14 and TRBJ2-2): EAGVTQFPSHSVIEKGQTVTLRCDPISGHDNLYWYRRVMGKEIKFLLHFVKESKQDESGMPNNRFLAERTGGTYSTLKVQPAELEDSGVYFCASSQDSPGELFFGEGSRLTVL.

This clonotype was seen repeatedly, ten times or more. V usage is TRBV25-1 and J usage is TRBJ2-5, with D hard to call. Per the germline V gene, CDR1 is MGHDK and CDR2 is SYGVNS. V was trimmed by 3 bases and J by 12 bases, leaving 8 bases between them. The CDR3 is made up of 10 amino acids. As DNA, the CDR3 is TGTGCCAGCAGTGATTCACCTAAGTACTTC. Its protein product is CASSDSPKYF. Combining the CDR3 with reference TRBV25-1 and TRBJ2-5 gives the whole variable domain EADIYQTPRYLVIGTGKKITLECSQTMGHDKMYWYQQDPGMELHLIHYSYGVNSTEKGDLSSESTVSRIRTEHFPLTLESARPSHTSQYLCASSDSPKYFGPGTRLLVL.

This clonotype was found many times. The gene calls are TRBV29-1 and TRBJ2-7, with 11 bases that match TRBD2. This CDR3 spans 14 amino acids. V lost 6 bases, J lost 2 bases, and 6 bases stayed unmatched. Germline lookup yields CDR1 SQVTM and CDR2 ANQGSEA. CDR3: CSVSLAGGPYEQYF. The CDR3 DNA reads TGCAGCGTCTCCCTAGCGGGAGGACCCTACGAGCAGTACTTC.

The rearrangement uses TRBV20-1 and TRBJ2-7; tentative D call: TRBD2 (6 bases). V was trimmed by 4 bases and J by 5 bases, leaving 15 bases between them. The germline V gene encodes CDR1 DFQATT and CDR2 SNEGSKA (reference sequence). The CDR3 has 13 residues. The CDR3, as DNA: TGCAGTGCTATGGGTGGAGGGAGCGACGAGCAGTACTTC. Its translation: CSAMGGGSDEQYF.

The genes are TRBV29-1 and TRBJ1-1; D gene ambiguous. This CDR3 region has 13 residues. Trimming removed 4 bases at V and 0 bases at J, with 9 bases between. Germline V gene sequence: CDR1 SQVTM, CDR2 ANQGSEA. The CDR3 DNA reads as TGCAGCGTTGTTCGGAAGTTGAACACTGAAGCTTTCTTT. Translation gives CSVVRKLNTEAFF.

Many counts were recorded for this clonotype. The rearrangement joins TRBV24-1 to TRBJ2-5; 7 bases map to TRBD1. CDR1 KGHDR and CDR2 SFDVKD come from the germline V gene. The V and J ends lost 3 bases and 5 bases, in that order; junction bases with no gene match: 8. The CDR3 length is 15 residues. The CDR3 spells CATSDRQGLGETQYF. The CDR3, as DNA: TGTGCCACCAGTGATAGACAGGGTCTGGGGGAGACCCAGTACTTC.

The table lists this clonotype with many counts. The chain recombines TRBV7-8 with TRBJ1-1; D ambiguous. This CDR3 is 15 amino acids long. Trimming shortened V by 1 base and J by 0 bases, and 9 bases separated the two germline ends. Germline CDR1 reads SGHVS; CDR2 reads FQNEAQ. This CDR3 is CASSLGTGMNTEAFF. CDR3 in DNA: TGTGCCAGCAGCTTAGGGACGGGCATGAACACTGAAGCTTTCTTT.

Regarding this clonotype: Given a much more abundant clone one base away, this may be a read error. The genes are TRBV5-6 and TRBJ1-1; the D gene is possibly TRBD1 (6 bases). The CDR3 sequence is 14 residues long. The germline CDR1 and CDR2 sequences are SGHDT and YYEEEE. The CDR3 region has the DNA TGTGCCAGCAGCTTGGACAGGGCGAACGCTGAAGCTTTCTTT. As protein: CASSLDRANAEAFF.

J is TRBJ1-2 and V is TRBV10-3; D remains ambiguous. Trimming removed 2 bases from V and 3 bases from J, with 4 bases in between. The CDR3 has 12 residues. The germline gives CDR1 ENHRY, CDR2 SYGVKD. The CDR3: CAISEADYGYTF. The CDR3 DNA reads TGTGCCATCAGTGAGGCGGACTATGGCTACACCTTC.

This clonotype was recorded many times. CDR3 sequence reads: CAVGHPGEQYF. Here the CDR3 DNA reads TGTGCCGTAGGACACCCGGGAGAGCAGTACTTC. V is TRBV30 and J is TRBJ2-7, with D perhaps being TRBD1 or TRBD2 (5 bases each). V was clipped by 8 bases and J by 7 bases, with 15 bases between them. Germline V lookup: CDR1 GTSNPN, CDR2 SVGIG (reference sequence). The CDR3 length is 11 residues.

The rearrangement joins TRBV2 to TRBJ2-4, with no clear D. Germline CDR1 reads SNHLY; CDR2 reads FYNNEI. V gave up 6 bases and J gave up 8 bases, with 26 bases separating them. The CDR3 is 17 amino acids. CDR3 in amino acids: CASSNEQFPTMLDIQYF. The CDR3 DNA reads as TGTGCCAGCAGCAATGAACAGTTTCCCACCATGTTGGACATTCAGTACTTC. The full variable domain, in which reference TRBV2 and TRBJ2-4 provide the parts outside the CDR3, is EPEVTQTPSHQVTQMGQEVILRCVPISNHLYFYWYRQILGQKVEFLVSFYNNEISEKSEIFDDQFSVERPDGSNFTLKIRSTKLEDSAMYFCASSNEQFPTMLDIQYFGAGTRLSVL.

This clonotype was detected ten times or more. The chain has TRBV2 and TRBJ2-1; maybe TRBD2 (5 bases). With 5 bases removed from V and 8 bases from J, the gap between germline ends came to 13 bases. The CDR3 runs 13 residues. In germline, CDR1 is SNHLY, CDR2 FYNNEI. The CDR3 reads CASSRWERDEQFF. The DNA for the CDR3 is TGTGCCAGCAGTAGGTGGGAGAGGGATGAGCAGTTCTTC.

This clonotype ranks as medium-sized. The chain has TRBV2 and TRBJ1-1; D uncertain. CDR1 is SNHLY, CDR2 FYNNEI, per germline. Trimming shortened V by 5 bases and J by 2 bases, and 15 bases separated the two germline ends. This CDR3 comprises 15 residues. CDR3 coding DNA: TGTGCCAGCAGTACCAGCCGACGGCGAAACACTGAAGCTTTCTTT. As protein: CASSTSRRRNTEAFF.

The rearrangement links TRBV16 to TRBJ2-5; D is perhaps TRBD1 (8 bases). CDR3 size: 14 residues. Trimming removed 0 bases at V and 5 bases at J, with 10 bases between. Germline assignment: CDR1 KGHSY and CDR2 FQNENV. The DNA for the CDR3 is TGTGCCAGCAGCCAATCACAGGGGGGGGAGACCCAGTACTTC. Its protein is CASSQSQGGETQYF.

The rearrangement uses TRBV20-1 and TRBJ2-7, with D tentatively TRBD2 (7 bases). The CDR3 consists of 13 residues. Germline V gene sequence: CDR1 DFQATT, CDR2 SNEGSKA (reference sequence). V was cut by 3 bases and J by 0 bases, with 9 bases left in between. CDR3 loop: CSARGGGSYEQYF. CDR3 DNA: TGCAGTGCTAGGGGAGGGGGCTCCTACGAGCAGTACTTC.

At least ten counts were recorded for this clonotype. The chain employs TRBV29-1 and TRBJ1-2, with D tentatively TRBD1 (6 bases). V was pared by 4 bases and J by 1 base, with 10 bases between. The germline gives CDR1 SQVTM, CDR2 ANQGSEA. CDR3 size: 13 residues. The CDR3 DNA reads as TGCAGCGTTGGACAGGTAGTTAACTATGGCTACACCTTC. Translating gives CSVGQVVNYGYTF.

The chain is built from TRBV19 and TRBJ2-7; 9 nucleotides line up with TRBD2. Unmatched junction bases numbered 6, after V lost 0 bases and J lost 3 bases. CDR1 and CDR2 (germline): LNHDA, SQIVND (reference sequence). This CDR3 region has 16 residues. In nucleotides, the CDR3 is TGTGCCAGTAGTATAGAGAGAAGCGGGGGGTACTACGAGCAGTACTTC. Its protein is CASSIERSGGYYEQYF.

This rearrangement joins TRBV15 to TRBJ1-2, with a possible D match to TRBD1 (6 bases). V lost 3 bases and J 1 base, leaving 12 bases between the germline ends. CDR1 and CDR2 from the germline V gene are LNHNV and YYDKDF (reference sequence). The CDR3 runs 15 residues. The CDR3 nucleotides read TGTGCCACCAGCAGTCCGGGACACCTTAACTATGGCTACACCTTC. Its protein is CATSSPGHLNYGYTF.

This clonotype was counted many times. The CDR3 bases are TGTGCCAGCAGCCAAGGGGGCTCAGGGAACACTGAAGCTTTCTTT. This encodes CASSQGGSGNTEAFF. The J gene is TRBJ1-1, the V gene TRBV4-2, with D perhaps TRBD1 (5 bases). The CDR3 has 15 residues. CDR1 is LGHNA, CDR2 YNFKEQ, per germline. The V end lost 1 base, the J end lost 1 base, and 10 bases lay between the germline ends.

This clonotype appeared many times. This chain uses TRBV5-1 with TRBJ1-3, with no clear D. V was cut by 0 bases and J by 4 bases, with 11 bases left in between. The CDR3 has 15 amino acids. CDR1 is SGHRS, CDR2 YFSETQ, per germline. The CDR3 nucleotides read TGCGCCAGCAGCTTGGCCCCGGGTGGCGGAAACACCATATATTTT. Its protein is CASSLAPGGGNTIYF.

The chain employs TRBV25-1 and TRBJ1-1; perhaps TRBD1 as D (6 bases). Trimming removed 6 bases at V and 6 bases at J, with 20 bases between. There are 15 residues in the CDR3. CDR1 is MGHDK, CDR2 SYGVNS, per germline. In nucleotides, the CDR3 is TGTGCCAGCAGCCAAGCGGCCGGGGGGCTTCCTGAAGCTTTCTTT. This codes for CASSQAAGGLPEAFF.

This clonotype was observed a few times. This chain uses TRBV24-1 with TRBJ2-7, with D perhaps assigned TRBD1 or TRBD2 (5 bases each). The CDR3 contains 15 residues. V lost 1 base and J 4 bases, leaving 13 bases between the germline ends. CDR1 is KGHDR, CDR2 SFDVKD, per germline. The CDR3 DNA reads TGTGCCACCAGTGATTTCTCGAGGGGCCTTTACGAGCAGTACTTC. This translates into CATSDFSRGLYEQYF.

This clonotype was seen at least ten times. The genes are TRBV7-3 and TRBJ2-2, with 8 bases identical to TRBD2. The CDR3 extends over 13 amino acids. The V gene end was trimmed by 8 bases and the J gene end by 4 bases; junction bases not matched to a gene: 3. Germline CDR1 SGHTA, CDR2 FQGTGA. The chain's CDR3 is CASQLAGTGELFF. The CDR3 region has the DNA TGTGCCAGCCAGCTAGCGGGCACCGGGGAGCTGTTTTTT.

About this clonotype: A much larger clone is a single base away; this may be a read error. The chain couples TRBV5-1 to TRBJ1-1; 9 bases agree with TRBD1. The trim removed 7 bases at V and 4 bases at J, leaving 11 bases unmatched. Germline V gives CDR1 SGHRS, CDR2 YFSETQ. The CDR3 contains 15 residues. The CDR3, as DNA: TGCGCCAGCGGGTCGGGACAGGGCTTGAGCACTGAAGCTTTCTTT. This gives the protein CASGSGQGLSTEAFF.

This clonotype has more than one count but fewer than ten. A junction end diverges from the germline sequence, so it may reflect a read error. The chain carries TRBV5-4 and TRBJ2-6; D is possibly TRBD1 (6 bases). Germline V lookup: CDR1 SGHNT, CDR2 YYREEE (reference sequence). This CDR3 comprises 15 residues. The CDR3, as DNA: TGTGCCAGCAGCCCAGGGGAGAGTGGGGCCAACGTCCTGGCTTTC. Encoded protein: CASSPGESGANVLAF.

J is TRBJ1-2 and V is TRBV15; D is unresolved. The CDR3 contains 13 residues. Germline V lookup: CDR1 LNHNV, CDR2 YYDKDF (reference sequence). Trimming removed 1 base at V and 4 bases at J, with 7 bases between. CDR3 protein: CATSRGYSYGYTF. The CDR3 nucleotides are TGTGCCACCAGCAGAGGGTACAGCTATGGCTACACCTTC.

Written as DNA, the CDR3 is TGCGCCAGCAGTTTATCAAAGATTAGCAATCAGCCCCAGCATTTT. Translating gives CASSLSKISNQPQHF. The chain recombines TRBV10-2 with TRBJ1-5, with unresolved D. Trimming cost V 5 bases and J 0 bases, with 11 bases left between them. Germline assignment: CDR1 WSHSY and CDR2 SAAADI. This CDR3 region has 15 residues.

The sample holds a few counts of this clonotype. V is TRBV10-2 and J is TRBJ2-1, with 10 bases aligning to TRBD1. The germline V gene encodes CDR1 WSHSY and CDR2 SAAADI. The CDR3 is 12 residues long. V was pared by 10 bases and J by 6 bases, with 3 bases of the junction left unmatched. The CDR3 spells CAIGQGGNEQFF. The DNA for the CDR3 is TGCGCCATCGGACAGGGGGGCAATGAGCAGTTCTTC.

This chain connects TRBV7-8 to TRBJ2-3; D remains ambiguous. The CDR3 length is 12 residues. Germline CDR1 and CDR2: SGHVS and FQNEAQ. Trimming removed 10 bases at V and 3 bases at J, with 11 bases between. This CDR3 reads CATLGPTDTQYF. The CDR3 DNA reads as TGTGCCACCTTAGGACCGACAGATACGCAGTATTTT.

Points on this clonotype: A read error is possible here, since a much larger clone lies one base away. Without the conserved terminal phenylalanine or tryptophan, this CDR3 likely stems from a read error. This sequence joins TRBV9 and TRBJ2-3; TRBD1 or TRBD2 may be the D gene (6 bases each). The CDR3 has 15 amino acids. Looked up from germline, CDR1 is SGDLS and CDR2 is YYNGEE. Trimming pared 0 bases from V and 6 bases from J, leaving 14 bases between. CDR3 amino acids: CASSVEPQGGDTQYL. In DNA, the CDR3 is TGTGCCAGCAGCGTAGAGCCACAAGGGGGGGATACGCAGTATCTT.

The chain carries TRBV7-2 and TRBJ2-1; no clear D. Trimming removed 4 bases from V and 11 bases from J, with 15 bases in between. The CDR3 is made up of 13 amino acids. Germline values: CDR1 SGHTA, CDR2 FQGNSA. This CDR3 is CASSSQKTSQQFF. The CDR3 DNA is TGTGCCAGCAGCTCCCAAAAGACCAGCCAGCAGTTCTTC.